This entry lists 10 T cell receptor beta chains sequenced from one sample in a study of blood T cell repertoires in COVID-19. The protocol was immunoSEQ multiplex PCR, while the TCRdb copy is restricted to in-frame clones and leaves out a portion. This sample has some 70,000 clones, with over 75% found just once. Specimen: peripheral blood. These receptors originate from a man aged 50 to 59 with active COVID-19.

This sequence joins TRBV6-5 and TRBJ1-5; D perhaps matches TRBD1 (6 bases). The CDR3 consists of 13 residues. Trimming took 10 bases from V and 3 from J, leaving 13 bases between them. Germline V gives CDR1 MNHEY, CDR2 SVGAGI. The CDR3 sequence: CATLGTNNQPQHF. The CDR3 DNA follows: TGTGCCACCCTCGGGACAAACAATCAGCCCCAGCATTTT.

This sequence joins TRBV7-8 and TRBJ2-7, with D possibly being TRBD2 (7 bases). V lost 5 bases and J lost 6, with 17 bases in between. The germline gives CDR1 SGHVS, CDR2 FQNEAQ. The CDR3 totals 14 residues. The CDR3 coding sequence is TGTGCCAGCAGCCCCGGCTACGGGGGGCGCGAGCAGTACTTC. It yields the protein CASSPGYGGREQYF. Using reference TRBV7-8 and TRBJ2-7 for the parts outside the CDR3, the full variable domain is GAGVSQSPRYKVAKRGQDVALRCDPISGHVSLFWYQQALGQGPEFLTYFQNEAQLDKSGLPSDRFFAERPEGSVSTLKIQRTQQEDSAVYLCASSPGYGGREQYFGPGTRLTVT.

The chain combines TRBV7-9 with TRBJ2-1, with TRBD2 identical over 11 bases. The CDR3 is made up of 15 amino acids. Germline values: CDR1 SEHNR, CDR2 FQNEAQ (reference sequence). Unmatched junction bases numbered 6, after V lost 2 bases and J lost 9 bases. CDR3 residues: CASSLTSGGGSEQFF. Written as DNA, the CDR3 is TGTGCCAGCAGCTTAACTAGCGGGGGAGGGAGTGAGCAGTTCTTC. The whole variable domain, filled in from reference TRBV7-9 and TRBJ2-1, reads DTGVSQNPRHKITKRGQNVTFRCDPISEHNRLYWYRQTLGQGPEFLTYFQNEAQLEKSRLLSDRFSAERPKGSFSTLEIQRTEQGDSAMYLCASSLTSGGGSEQFFGPGTRLTVL.

The rearrangement joins TRBV28 to TRBJ1-2; 7 bases align to TRBD1. The germline CDR1 and CDR2 sequences are MDHEN and SYDVKM. The CDR3 is 13 residues long. With V trimmed by 4 bases and J by 8 bases, 7 bases remained unmatched. The CDR3 loop reads CASSSTGPQGYTF. CDR3 DNA sequence: TGTGCCAGCAGTTCGACAGGGCCTCAGGGCTACACCTTC.

The J gene is TRBJ1-1, the V gene TRBV3-1 (or the pseudogene TRBV3-2); D gene unclear. V was shortened by 4 bases and J by 1 base, with 13 bases between the two germline ends. This CDR3 contains 15 residues. Per germline, CDR1 LGHDT and CDR2 YNNKEL (reference sequence). The CDR3 loop reads CASSLLTKKNTEAFF. The DNA of the CDR3 is TGTGCCAGCAGCCTTTTGACAAAGAAGAACACTGAAGCTTTCTTT.

The CDR3, as DNA: TGCGCCAGCAGCTTGTCCACAGGGAACACCGGGGAGCTGTTTTTT. It encodes CASSLSTGNTGELFF. The chain carries TRBV5-1 and TRBJ2-2; maybe TRBD1 (5 bases). Trimming shortened V by 1 base and J by 1 base, and 8 bases separated the two germline ends. This CDR3 is built from 15 residues. Germline loops: CDR1 SGHRS, CDR2 YFSETQ.

The gene calls are TRBV28 and TRBJ1-2; D may be TRBD1 (6 bases). The V and J ends lost 3 bases and 8 bases respectively, with 22 bases between them. The CDR3 consists of 16 residues. Germline V gene sequence: CDR1 MDHEN, CDR2 SYDVKM. The CDR3 sequence is CASSFQDFRGKRGYTF. The CDR3 bases are TGTGCCAGCAGTTTTCAAGATTTTAGGGGGAAGCGGGGCTACACCTTC.

The chain couples TRBV9 to TRBJ1-3; tentatively, D is TRBD1 (6 bases). From germline, CDR1 is SGDLS and CDR2 YYNGEE. Trimming removed 2 bases from V and 0 bases from J, with 6 bases in between. The CDR3 has 14 amino acids. The chain's CDR3 is CASSVRGSGNTIYF. CDR3 in DNA: TGTGCCAGCAGCGTCAGGGGCTCTGGAAACACCATATATTTT. Complete variable domain (other parts from reference TRBV9 and TRBJ1-3): DSGVTQTPKHLITATGQRVTLRCSPRSGDLSVYWYQQSLDQGLQFLIQYYNGEERAKGNILERFSAQQFPDLHSELNLSSLELGDSALYFCASSVRGSGNTIYFGEGSWLTVV.

The J gene is TRBJ2-3, the V gene TRBV5-1; TRBD2 agrees at 11 bases. The CDR3 is 16 residues long. The V gene end was trimmed by 3 bases and the J gene end by 2 bases; junction bases not matched to a gene: 5. In germline, CDR1 is SGHRS, CDR2 YFSETQ. CDR3 coding DNA: TGCGCCAGCAGCTCCGGGACTAGCGGTCCCACAGATACGCAGTATTTT. Residues: CASSSGTSGPTDTQYF.

The chain employs TRBV3-1 (or the pseudogene TRBV3-2) and TRBJ1-4; the D is unclear. This CDR3 spans 14 amino acids. Germline V gives CDR1 LGHDT, CDR2 YNNKEL (reference sequence). Trimming stripped 1 base from V and 4 bases from J, with 7 bases between. The CDR3 sequence is CASSQVQDNEKLFF. The CDR3 DNA is TGTGCCAGCAGCCAAGTGCAGGATAATGAAAAACTGTTTTTT.